The source of this T cell receptor beta chain is a study of shared clonotypes between healthy human individuals. As to this clone: What it recognizes is unknown.

The data were produced by immunoSEQ multiplex PCR, yet TCRdb's version contains in-frame clones alone and is incomplete. The sample includes over 850,000 clones, 75% to 85% of them seen just once. The CDR3 is 17 residues long. Germline V lookup: CDR1 MNHNS, CDR2 SASEGT. V shed 0 bases and J 9 bases; nucleotides not matched to a gene: 12. Findings and caveats of the study: Around 4.7% was the fraction of naive CD4 clonotypes found shared across a few donors.

Sequencing was carried out using memory CD4+ T cells from PBMCs. Noted subset: CD45RA-negative fraction. The receptor comes from a man aged 18 to 35 in good health. Some clones in this sample may be carry-over from other donors' samples. This sequence joins TRBV6-1 and TRBJ1-5; 9 bases match TRBD1. In DNA form, the CDR3 reads TGTGCCAGCAGTGAAGCGCCGGGACAGGGTTTCGTGCGGCCCCAGCATTTT. Translated, it gives CASSEAPGQGFVRPQHF.